This record looks at one T cell receptor beta chain sequence and its context. Its target is unknown. The study ran its PCR with 60 Vbeta and 13 Jbeta primers. Using immunoSEQ multiplex PCR, the repertoire was profiled, and TCRdb retains in-frame clones only, with some absent. Here the sample spans 160,000 or so clones, almost 80% being singletons. This CDR3 has 16 amino acids. The V gene end was trimmed by 2 bases and the J gene end by 7 bases; junction bases not matched to a gene: 8. Germline CDR1 reads LGHNA; CDR2 reads YSLEER. The entry originates in a study of cytomegalovirus exposure and HLA in healthy donors. Study-wide results and limits: Reportedly, a later analysis found an Asian-associated ancestry cluster had fewer N-insertions than the approximately 670-donor mean. As immune exposure information, only CMV serostatus was available.

The receptor's source is a woman aged 45-60 years in good health and CMV-seronegative. The chain is built from TRBV4-3 and TRBJ1-6; 7 bases match TRBD1. Source material: PBMCs. CDR3 sequence: CASSQHRTGTNSPLHF. The CDR3, as DNA: TGCGCCAGCAGCCAACATCGGACAGGTACCAATTCACCCCTCCACTTT.